This T cell receptor (beta chain) was profiled in a study of cytomegalovirus exposure and HLA in healthy donors (dated by TCRdb to the late 2010s). At the level of the whole study: An earlier analysis of a few hundred of the donors reported approximately 280 Gb of sequence data and 117 million unique TCR beta sequences obtained from 150 million to 200 million T cells. To predict cytomegalovirus infection status, the study combined high-throughput TCR immunosequencing, statistical association of individual TCRs with disease status, and machine learning. Approximately 310 gigabases of sequencing data and 70 million to 85 million unique TCR sequences were included in an early release covering 500 to 750 HLA-typed donors. Because of strong linkage in the cohort, roughly five DR-DQ haplotypes were treated as single units for association and clustering. An earlier analysis of approximately 630 of the donors applied high-throughput TCR beta sequencing to assess whether each TCR beta V gene segment acted as functional or pseudogenic. Class I and class II HLA loci were covered by the typing at four-digit resolution. In the later analysis, no new phenotypic data were used to find candidate immune exposures; instead, reliance was placed on TCR beta sequences and their occurrence across donors. A separate validation cohort of approximately 130 different subjects was used in addition to the roughly 640-subject first cohort. The study profiled the T cell repertoires of 500 to 800 subjects by immunosequencing and related them to cytomegalovirus serostatus. Every repertoire in the discovery cohort had been generated on one and the same sequencing platform. The study aimed to test whether cataloging public T cell receptors could reveal signatures of past pathogen exposure. Typing coverage varied by locus: 629-630 donors for A, B, C, DRB1 and DQB1; approximately 560 for DQA1; more than 600 for DPA1; approximately 450 for DPB1. In a later genetic analysis, genome-wide SNP genotypes for about three fifths of the roughly 670 donors were used, and that subset was treated as a discovery cohort. In a later analysis, previously published TCR beta repertoires from 670 or so donors were re-analyzed and high-resolution HLA genotyping was added so that TCR occurrence patterns could be studied. Among the approximately 400 genotyped donors, roughly 80% belonged to the genetic ancestry cluster associated with self-reported Caucasian donors. Donor age, sex, ethnicity and CMV serostatus were collected together with the repertoire data. On average, approximately 250,000 unique TCR beta nucleotide sequences were sequenced per donor among several hundred genotyped donors of the cohort, with 15% to 20% of those sequences being non-productive.

Library preparation employed the immunoSEQ multiplex PCR assay. For the multiplex PCR, a mixture combining 60 forward primers for TCR Vbeta segments and 13 reverse primers for TCR Jbeta segments was used. Amplification of the CDR3 region of rearranged TCR beta genes was performed with a multiplex PCR assay on genomic DNA. The Illumina HiSeq System was used to sequence the amplified TCR beta libraries as 87-base-pair reads. Per the source publication's procedure: A later analysis tallied tens of millions of unique TCR beta chains across the 660 or so repertoires, and approximately 11 million of those chains were shared by two or more donors. Raw reads were error-corrected and collapsed into unique sequences with a nearest-neighbor algorithm that merged closely related sequences to remove PCR and sequencing errors. CDR3 sequences were aligned to IMGT reference sequences to assign V, D and J gene segments. Each retained sequence needed at least a six-nucleotide match to both a V gene segment and a J gene segment. A rearrangement counted as productive if the CDR3 had no stop codons and remained in frame with V and J, and every other rearrangement counted as non-productive. CDR3 was defined according to IMGT convention as the region running from the second conserved V-encoded cysteine to the conserved J-encoded phenylalanine. The earlier analysis of a few hundred of the donors excluded any sequence lacking an unambiguous match to a single V gene segment. In an earlier analysis of almost 600 of the donors, a V segment was called functional when productive rearrangements were above 56.7%, and segregating when the standard deviation between donors exceeded 5%. A statistical classification framework was developed to diagnose cytomegalovirus status using the catalog of TCR beta chain sequences. V and J gene assignment, in a later analysis, came from comparing TCR nucleotide sequences with IMGT/GENE-DB human TR gene sequences. A later analysis assigned CDR3 sequences and most-parsimonious VDJ recombination scenarios with the TCRdist pipeline. A later analysis defined each TCR beta chain by its CDR3 amino acid sequence plus V-gene family, and excluded reads lacking a unique V-gene family. To address suspected cross-contamination and a sequencing artifact, a later analysis removed around 600 highly shared, low-generation-probability nucleotide sequences. For each public chain, a later analysis derived a clonal expansion index from normalized ranks of inferred template counts within each repertoire. In a later analysis, generation probabilities were computed with a VDJ recombination model fitted to out-of-frame rearrangements, and the resulting probabilities were checked against IGoR. In a later analysis, TCR-TCR, TCR-HLA and TCR-CMV co-occurrence was scored with hypergeometric tests, and a repertoire-size bias correction was applied to TCR pairs. In a later analysis, false discovery rates were estimated by permuting HLA or CMV assignments 20 times. In a later analysis, co-occurring TCRs were grouped using DBSCAN, and TCRdist sequence similarity was added for clustering within HLA-allele-positive subsets. Repertoires with fewer than 30,000 or more than 120,000 public chains, plus five repertoires with anomalous nucleotide sharing, were excluded from co-occurrence clustering. TCRdb re-hosts the immuneACCESS table, in-frame sequences only. Its copies lack some clones; in the studies checked, an unresolved V gene accounts for under half of them, and the cause for the rest is not known. That table is the source of V, J and clone size, and D and trimming were worked out from the DNA. This sample lists 150,000 to 200,000 clones; 76% were detected once. The ten most abundant clones make up approximately 3% of the sample.

Study-wide conclusions, independent of this receptor: In a later analysis, most CMV-associated TCR beta chains were found to appear HLA-restricted, with HLA associations seemingly driven largely by CMV exposure. Most TCR sequences were seen in very few donors, while some public TCRs were found in many individuals. The 87-base-pair reads could not distinguish some IMGT-functional V segments, including TRBV6-2 and TRBV6-3, so those segments were excluded. When HLA alleles, especially DR and DQ, strongly co-occurred, attributing TCR associations to individual alleles was difficult. The study listed 164 TCR beta chains as associated with cytomegalovirus. A later genetic analysis associated a missense DCLRE1C variant with V-gene and J-gene trimming of TCR beta chains, and an independent cohort replicated the association. In an earlier analysis of 450 to 750 of the donors, most TCR beta V segments appeared in productive rearrangements about 90% or about 30% of the time, broadly matching IMGT annotations. A group of highly shared sequence variants was considered likely to be a technical artifact of the sequencing pipeline. A later genetic analysis reported fewer N-insertions in productive TCRs among donors in an Asian-associated ancestry cluster than the approximately 700-donor mean. A later analysis associated about 16,000 TCR beta sequences with specific HLA alleles at a false discovery rate of 0.05. The authors suggested that the approach could potentially be extended to other disease states and immunological phenotypes. A further reported finding was that TCR beta sequences accurately predicted the HLA-A and HLA-B alleles for most subjects in the first cohort. According to a later analysis, parvovirus B19, influenza, CMV and Epstein-Barr virus appeared linked to several top co-occurrence clusters. The classifier was reported to diagnose cytomegalovirus status with high specificity and sensitivity in both the original cohort and the validation cohort. In vitro tests confirmed that a few of the cytomegalovirus-associated TCR beta chains recognize cytomegalovirus antigens. Because counts were too low, seventeen rarely observed V segments, including chromosome 9 orphons, were excluded from the earlier analysis of several hundred of the donors. The presence/absence analyses assumed that sequencing depth was roughly uniform across donors, and that assumption may not be true. Linkage disequilibrium might explain the correlated functional status among segregating V segments, but an unknown experimental factor could not be excluded. A later analysis found that TCR association rates varied across HLA loci, with DRB1 alleles showing the most associated TCRs and HLA-C alleles the fewest. In a later analysis, HLA-associated TCR beta chains were found to be more clonally expanded and to have lower generation probabilities than equally common non-associated chains. For the cohort, immune exposure information was limited to CMV serostatus. HLA typing was unavailable for some donors at each locus, so association tests used only the typed subset. This cohort had only TCR beta chains sequenced, and the lack of alpha or paired-chain data limited which features could be detected.

Including the terminal cysteine and phenylalanine, the CDR3 comprises 15 residues. The only DNA kept is the CDR3, 45 bases in frame from the first base. The cohort comprised fewer than 700 healthy bone marrow donors. Cohort members were all nominally healthy when sampled, although unrecorded immune exposures were likely present. The donor tested CMV seronegative, placing the donor among the roughly 340 seronegative members of the cohort. A peripheral blood sample was provided by each donor, and peripheral blood mononuclear cells were used for TCR beta sequencing. Genomic DNA extraction from the blood cell samples was performed with the Qiagen DNeasy Blood Extraction Kit. Comment on this clone: Its recognized antigen is unknown. The record has no base qualities; no much larger clone is one base away.

The sequencing sample was made of PBMCs. The sequence came from a male donor in good health and CMV-seronegative. The chain is made from TRBV1 and TRBJ2-7; no check of the table's D call, TRBD2, against the DNA was made. TRBV1 is a pseudogene segment. The nucleotide sequence is TGCACCAGCAGCCCACGAGGGATACTCTCCTACGAGCAGTACTTC. Its amino acids are CTSSPRGILSYEQYF.